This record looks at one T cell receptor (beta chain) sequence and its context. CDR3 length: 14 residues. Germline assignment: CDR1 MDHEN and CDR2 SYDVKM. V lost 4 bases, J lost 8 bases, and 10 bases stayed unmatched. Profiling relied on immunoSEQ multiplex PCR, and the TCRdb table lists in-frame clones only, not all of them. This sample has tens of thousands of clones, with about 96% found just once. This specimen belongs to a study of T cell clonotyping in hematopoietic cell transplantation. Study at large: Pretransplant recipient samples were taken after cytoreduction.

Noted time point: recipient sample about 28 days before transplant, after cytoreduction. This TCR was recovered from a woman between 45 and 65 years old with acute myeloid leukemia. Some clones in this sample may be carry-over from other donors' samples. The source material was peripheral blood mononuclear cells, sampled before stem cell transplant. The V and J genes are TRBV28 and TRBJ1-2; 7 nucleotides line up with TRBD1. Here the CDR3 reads CASSSQTGRGGYTF. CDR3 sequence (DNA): TGTGCCAGCAGTTCCCAGACAGGGCGGGGAGGCTACACCTTC.